This record looks at one TCR beta chain sequence and its context. Its antigen is unidentified. Profiling relied on immunoSEQ multiplex PCR, and the TCRdb table lists in-frame clones only, not all of them. The sample has 60,000 to 85,000 clones; approximately 80% are singletons. The CDR3 consists of 13 residues. Trimming removed 7 bases at V and 5 bases at J, with 14 bases between. The germline gives CDR1 LNHDA, CDR2 SQIVND (reference sequence). This entry is derived from a study of OX40 agonist ivuxolimab in advanced cancers. About the study: The mean age was about 57 years, ranging from roughly 23 to 80, with around four fifths of participants male. Study-wide results and caveats: Antigen specificity of clonally expanded peripheral T cells was not established. Low normalized T-cell clonal expansion also characterized some of the nonresponders. CD4+ T cells averaged fewer expanded clones than CD8+ T cells.

The material sequenced was CD4+ or CD8+ T cells sorted from blood, taken in a trial of the OX40 agonist ivuxolimab. V is TRBV19 and J is TRBJ1-2; D may be TRBD1 (6 bases). This sequence was found in an adult with an advanced solid tumor such as melanoma, head and neck, liver or kidney cancer. The DNA for the CDR3 is TGTGCCAGTAACGCGGACAGTCGTTATGGCTACACCTTC. It is translated as CASNADSRYGYTF.